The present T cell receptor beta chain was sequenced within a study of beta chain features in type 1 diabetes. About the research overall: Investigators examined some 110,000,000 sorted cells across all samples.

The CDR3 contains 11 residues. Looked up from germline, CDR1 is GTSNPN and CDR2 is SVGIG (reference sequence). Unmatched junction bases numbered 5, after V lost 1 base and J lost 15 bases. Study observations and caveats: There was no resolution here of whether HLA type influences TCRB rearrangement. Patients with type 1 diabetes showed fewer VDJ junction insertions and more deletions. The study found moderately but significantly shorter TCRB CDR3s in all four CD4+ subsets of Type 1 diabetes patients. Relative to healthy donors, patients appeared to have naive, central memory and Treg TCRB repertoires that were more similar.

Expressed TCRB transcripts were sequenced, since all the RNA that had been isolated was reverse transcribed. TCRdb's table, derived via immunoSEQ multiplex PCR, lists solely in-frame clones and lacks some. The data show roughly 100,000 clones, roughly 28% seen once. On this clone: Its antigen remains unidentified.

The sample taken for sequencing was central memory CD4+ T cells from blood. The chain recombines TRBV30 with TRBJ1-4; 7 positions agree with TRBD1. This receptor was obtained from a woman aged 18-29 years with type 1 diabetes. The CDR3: CAWSGDRAVFF. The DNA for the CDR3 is TGTGCCTGGAGTGGCGACAGGGCCGTGTTTTTT.